This T cell receptor beta chain stems from a study of T cell repertoires in cytomegalovirus infection (dated by TCRdb to 2018 to 2020). Broadly, across the study: Because public TCR beta signatures pointed to carriage of CMV infection together with the matching HLA type, the HLA type of each donor mattered for the analysis.

What the study reported, not specific to this receptor: The ex vivo response was dominated by HLA-C-restricted CMV-specific TCR beta clonotypes, which also provided the single most frequent clonotype in two of eight donors. Cumulative frequency of public TCR beta family members discriminated carriers of CMV infection plus the relevant HLA type in this cohort and an independent 352-donor cohort.

The germline V gene sets CDR1 to MNHEY and CDR2 to SVGEGT. From the cysteine up to the phenylalanine, the CDR3 has a length of 14 residues. Only the CDR3 portion is preserved as DNA: 42 bases, with reading frame beginning at the first base. V and J are truncated by 7 bases and 0 bases respectively, leaving an intervening sequence of 9 bases. The table lists this clonotype with a few counts. Its recognized antigen is unknown. Base qualities are not provided; no much larger clone lies one nucleotide away. Data came from an Illumina HiSeq 1500. TCRdb trimmed the raw reads at Q25, called clones with MiXCR and kept productive beta chains. Entries are consolidated by CDR3 protein sequence, retaining the most common genes and DNA. The sample data list 200,000 to 300,000 distinct CDR3 sequences, and approximately 13% of these were observed just once. The top ten clones comprise about 8.7% of the sample.

This clonotype was obtained from a human donor in good health (CMV status not recorded). Some clones in this sample may be carry-over from other donors' samples. The rearranged chain carries TRBV6-2 or TRBV6-3 and TRBJ2-2; the D segment could be TRBD1, given 6 matching bases. The sample was PBMCs. The CDR3 has the sequence CASKGTSNTGELFF. The base sequence is TGTGCCAGCAAGGGGACATCGAACACCGGGGAGCTGTTTTTT.